The clone carrying this TCR beta chain was seen more than once but under ten times. Its antigen remains unknown. These data belong to a study of Graves' ophthalmopathy and Graves' hyperthyroidism. General study results and limits: In predicting ophthalmopathy progression, the model reached roughly 69% sensitivity and approximately 72% specificity.

RNA transcripts were the source from which TCR beta CDR3 regions were amplified. First-round RT-PCR relied on HTBI primers, and a second-round multiplex PCR came next. One entry per CDR3 protein, called by TCRdb with MiXCR from the multiplex PCR reads. Among a few hundred thousand distinct CDR3 sequences, 20% to 25% were seen once, and the ten largest hold more than 35%. The trim removed 2 bases at V and 5 bases at J, leaving 8 bases unmatched. The CDR3 is 16 residues long. The germline gives CDR1 GTSNPN, CDR2 SVGIG (reference sequence). The chain couples TRBV30 to TRBJ2-2; 10 positions match TRBD1. The clonotype originates from a woman in her fifties or sixties with Graves' ophthalmopathy. The source material was peripheral blood. CDR3 sequence (DNA): TGTGCCTGGAGTCCACGACAGGGGGCAGGTACCGGGGAGCTGTTTTTT. Residues: CAWSPRQGAGTGELFF.